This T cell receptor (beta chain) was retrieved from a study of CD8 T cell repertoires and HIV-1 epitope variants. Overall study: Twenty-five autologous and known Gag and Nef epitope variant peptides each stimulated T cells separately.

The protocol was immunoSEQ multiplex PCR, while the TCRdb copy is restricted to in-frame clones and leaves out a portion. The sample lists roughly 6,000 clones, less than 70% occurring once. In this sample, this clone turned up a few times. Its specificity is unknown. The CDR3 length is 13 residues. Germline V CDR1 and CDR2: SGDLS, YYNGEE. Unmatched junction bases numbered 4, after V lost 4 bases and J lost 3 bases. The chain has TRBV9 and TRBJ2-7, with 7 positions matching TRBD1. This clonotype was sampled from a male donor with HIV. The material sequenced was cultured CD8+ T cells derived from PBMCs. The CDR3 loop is CASSRGQDYEQYF. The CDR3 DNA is TGTGCCAGCAGCCGTGGACAGGACTACGAGCAGTACTTC. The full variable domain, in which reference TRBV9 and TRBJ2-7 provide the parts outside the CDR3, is DSGVTQTPKHLITATGQRVTLRCSPRSGDLSVYWYQQSLDQGLQFLIQYYNGEERAKGNILERFSAQQFPDLHSELNLSSLELGDSALYFCASSRGQDYEQYFGPGTRLTVT.